This T cell receptor (beta chain) comes out of a study of CD8 T cells in ankylosing spondylitis. The study's findings and limits: Disease-linked clones, CD8+, were relatively rare in peripheral blood. Reports say disease-linked clones showed up significantly more in matched ankylosing spondylitis synovial fluid. Both synovial fluid and blood in reactive arthritis had previously been reported to carry some motif variants. Fewer than ten highly homologous variants made up a TCR beta motif that seemed to typify ankylosing spondylitis blood.

Each TCR beta library was made by quantitative 5'-RACE that incorporated molecular barcodes. TCRdb fed the 5' RACE reads into MiXCR, producing one record per CDR3 protein. This table holds about 750,000 distinct CDR3 sequences, under 20% found once. A single count supports this clonotype. Its antigen is as yet unknown. This CDR3 has 15 amino acids. The ends lost 0 bases at V and 5 bases at J; junction bases unmatched: 6. Germline CDR1 reads LGHDT; CDR2 reads YNNKEL (reference sequence). This chain connects TRBV3-1 to TRBJ2-7; 8 bases are shared with TRBD1. This sequence was found in a male donor with ankylosing spondylitis. Sequences were obtained from blood, either unsorted or a sorted T cell fraction (not recorded which). The CDR3 nucleotides are TGTGCCAGCAGCCAAGACAGGGGGCGGATGGACGAGCAGTACTTC. Translated, it gives CASSQDRGRMDEQYF.